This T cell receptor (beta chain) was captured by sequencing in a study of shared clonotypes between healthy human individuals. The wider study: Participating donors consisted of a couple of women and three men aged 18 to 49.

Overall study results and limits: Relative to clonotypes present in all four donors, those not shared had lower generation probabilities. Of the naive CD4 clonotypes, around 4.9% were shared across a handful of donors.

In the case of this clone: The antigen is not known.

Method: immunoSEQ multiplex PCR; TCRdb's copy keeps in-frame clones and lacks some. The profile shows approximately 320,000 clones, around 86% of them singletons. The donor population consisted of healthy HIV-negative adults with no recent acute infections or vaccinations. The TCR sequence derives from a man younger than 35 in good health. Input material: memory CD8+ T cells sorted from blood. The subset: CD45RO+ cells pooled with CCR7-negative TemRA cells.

CDR3 bases: TGCGCCAGCAGTGAGTCTTACAGTTCGCCCTACGAGCAGTACTTC. Translating it yields CASSESYSSPYEQYF. The V call is TRBV10-2, the J call TRBJ2-7, with D unclear. V was cut by 0 bases and J by 2 bases, with 11 bases left in between. This CDR3 comprises 15 residues. Germline V CDR1 and CDR2: WSHSY, SAAADI.